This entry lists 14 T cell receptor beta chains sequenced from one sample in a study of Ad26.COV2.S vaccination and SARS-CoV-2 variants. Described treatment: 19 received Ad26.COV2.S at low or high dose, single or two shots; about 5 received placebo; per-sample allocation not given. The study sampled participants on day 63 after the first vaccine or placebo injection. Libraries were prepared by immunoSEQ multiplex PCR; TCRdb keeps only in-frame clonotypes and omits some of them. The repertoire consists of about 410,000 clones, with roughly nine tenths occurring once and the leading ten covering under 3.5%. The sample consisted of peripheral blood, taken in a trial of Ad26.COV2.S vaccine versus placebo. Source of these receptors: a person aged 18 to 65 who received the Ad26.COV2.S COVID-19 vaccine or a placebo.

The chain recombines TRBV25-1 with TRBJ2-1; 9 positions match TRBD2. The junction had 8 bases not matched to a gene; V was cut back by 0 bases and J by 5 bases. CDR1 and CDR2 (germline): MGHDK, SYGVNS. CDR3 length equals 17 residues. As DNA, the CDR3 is TGTGCCAGCAGTGAATATTTTGCGGGGGGGCAGAACAATGAGCAGTTCTTC. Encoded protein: CASSEYFAGGQNNEQFF.

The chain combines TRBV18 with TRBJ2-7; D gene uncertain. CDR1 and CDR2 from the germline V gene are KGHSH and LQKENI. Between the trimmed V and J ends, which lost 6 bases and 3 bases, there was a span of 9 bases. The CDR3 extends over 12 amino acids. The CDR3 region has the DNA TGTGCCAGCTCCTCTGGCGGCTACGAGCAGTACTTC. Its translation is CASSSGGYEQYF. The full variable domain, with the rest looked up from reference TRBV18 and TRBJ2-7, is NAGVMQNPRHLVRRRGQEARLRCSPMKGHSHVYWYRQLPEEGLKFMVYLQKENIIDESGMPKERFSAEFPKEGPSILRIQQVVRGDSAAYFCASSSGGYEQYFGPGTRLTVT.

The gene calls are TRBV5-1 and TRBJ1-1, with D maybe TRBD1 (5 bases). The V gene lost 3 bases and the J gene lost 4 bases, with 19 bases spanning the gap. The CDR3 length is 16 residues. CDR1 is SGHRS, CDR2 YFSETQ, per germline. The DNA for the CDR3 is TGCGCCAGCAGCTCCGCCCCCGGGGGAGATGGCACTGAAGCTTTCTTT. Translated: CASSSAPGGDGTEAFF. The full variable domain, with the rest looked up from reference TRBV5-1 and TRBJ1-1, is KAGVTQTPRYLIKTRGQQVTLSCSPISGHRSVSWYQQTPGQGLQFLFEYFSETQRNKGNFPGRFSGRQFSNSRSEMNVSTLELGDSALYLCASSSAPGGDGTEAFFGQGTRLTVV.

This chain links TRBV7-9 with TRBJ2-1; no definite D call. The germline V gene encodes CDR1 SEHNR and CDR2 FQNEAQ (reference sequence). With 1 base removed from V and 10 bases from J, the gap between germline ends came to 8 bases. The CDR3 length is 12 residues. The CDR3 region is CASSLGRREQFF. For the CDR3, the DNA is TGTGCCAGCAGCTTAGGACGTAGGGAGCAGTTCTTC.

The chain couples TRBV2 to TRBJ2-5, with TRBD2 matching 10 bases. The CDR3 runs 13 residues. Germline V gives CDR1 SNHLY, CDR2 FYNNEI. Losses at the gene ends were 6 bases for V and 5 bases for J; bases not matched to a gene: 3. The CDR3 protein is CASRDSGGETQYF. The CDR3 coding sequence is TGTGCCAGCAGGGATAGCGGGGGGGAGACCCAGTACTTC.

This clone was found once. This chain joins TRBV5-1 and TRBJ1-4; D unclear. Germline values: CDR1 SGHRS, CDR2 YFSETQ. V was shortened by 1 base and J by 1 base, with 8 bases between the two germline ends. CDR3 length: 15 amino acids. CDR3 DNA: TGCGCCAGCAGCTTGATGGGGAGAACTAATGAAAAACTGTTTTTT. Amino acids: CASSLMGRTNEKLFF.

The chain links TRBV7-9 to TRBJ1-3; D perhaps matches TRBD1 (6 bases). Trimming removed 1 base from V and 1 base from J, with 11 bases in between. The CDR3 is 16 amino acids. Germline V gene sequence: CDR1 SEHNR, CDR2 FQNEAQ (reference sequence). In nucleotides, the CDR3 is TGTGCCAGCAGCTTAGACAGGGTCCGGTCTGGAAACACCATATATTTT. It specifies CASSLDRVRSGNTIYF.

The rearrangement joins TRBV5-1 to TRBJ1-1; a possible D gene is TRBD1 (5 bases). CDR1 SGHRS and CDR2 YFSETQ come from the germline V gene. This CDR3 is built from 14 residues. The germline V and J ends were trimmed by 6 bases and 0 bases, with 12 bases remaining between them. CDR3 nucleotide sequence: TGCGCCAGCAACGAGCAGGGAATGAACACTGAAGCTTTCTTT. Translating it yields CASNEQGMNTEAFF.

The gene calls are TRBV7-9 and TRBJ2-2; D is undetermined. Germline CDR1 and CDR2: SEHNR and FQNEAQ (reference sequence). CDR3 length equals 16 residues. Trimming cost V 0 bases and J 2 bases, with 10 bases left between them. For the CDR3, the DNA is TGTGCCAGCAGCTTAGCCACAGCATCAAACACCGGGGAGCTGTTTTTT. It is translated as CASSLATASNTGELFF. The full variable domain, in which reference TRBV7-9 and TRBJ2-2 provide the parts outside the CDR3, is DTGVSQNPRHKITKRGQNVTFRCDPISEHNRLYWYRQTLGQGPEFLTYFQNEAQLEKSRLLSDRFSAERPKGSFSTLEIQRTEQGDSAMYLCASSLATASNTGELFFGEGSRLTVL.

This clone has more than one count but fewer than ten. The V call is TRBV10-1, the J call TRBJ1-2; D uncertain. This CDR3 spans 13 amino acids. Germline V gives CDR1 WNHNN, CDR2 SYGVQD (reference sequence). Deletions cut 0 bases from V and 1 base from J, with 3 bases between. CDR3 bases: TGCGCCAGCAGTGAGTCCGATAACTATGGCTACACCTTC. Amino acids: CASSESDNYGYTF.

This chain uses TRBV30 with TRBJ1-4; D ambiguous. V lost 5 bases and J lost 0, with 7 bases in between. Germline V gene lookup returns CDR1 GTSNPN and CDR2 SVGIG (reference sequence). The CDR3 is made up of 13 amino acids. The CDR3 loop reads CAWSTATNEKLFF. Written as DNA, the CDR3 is TGTGCCTGGTCAACGGCAACTAATGAAAAACTGTTTTTT.

This chain's CDR3 is CASSQRQNTGELFF. The CDR3 region has the DNA TGCGCCAGCAGCCAAAGACAGAACACCGGGGAGCTGTTTTTT. The chain couples TRBV4-1 to TRBJ2-2, with D uncertain. The V and J ends lost 2 bases and 1 base respectively, with 5 bases between them. CDR3 size: 14 residues. CDR1 MGHRA and CDR2 YSYEKL come from the germline V gene.

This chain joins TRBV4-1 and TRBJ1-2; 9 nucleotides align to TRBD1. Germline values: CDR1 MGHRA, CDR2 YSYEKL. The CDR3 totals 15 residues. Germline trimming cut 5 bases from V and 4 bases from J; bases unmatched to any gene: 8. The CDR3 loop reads CASSASGTGSYGYTF. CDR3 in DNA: TGCGCCAGCAGCGCATCCGGGACAGGGTCCTATGGCTACACCTTC.

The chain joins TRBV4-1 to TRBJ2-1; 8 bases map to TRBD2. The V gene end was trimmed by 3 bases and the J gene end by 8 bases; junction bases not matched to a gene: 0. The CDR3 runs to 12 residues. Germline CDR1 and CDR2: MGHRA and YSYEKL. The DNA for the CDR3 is TGCGCCAGCAGCCAGGGACTAGATGAGCAGTTCTTC. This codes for CASSQGLDEQFF.